The sequence of this TCR beta chain was determined in a study of T cell responses to AZD1222 COVID-19 vaccine. Study-level points and caveats: Sampled repertoires all dated from after the peak T cell response.

The assay was immunoSEQ multiplex PCR, and TCRdb's table has in-frame clones only and misses some. Of 200,000 or so clones in the sample, about 90% were seen once. As to this clone: Its antigen remains unknown.

The source material was peripheral blood, sampled on day 0 of AZD1222 vaccination. The receptor was isolated from an adult in good health.

The CDR3 DNA reads TGTGCCAGTAGTATCGGGGGCGGGGAGCTGTTTTTT. Translation: CASSIGGGELFF. V and J are TRBV19 and TRBJ2-2; D is possibly TRBD2 (6 bases). The CDR3 has 12 amino acids. The V gene lost 3 bases and the J gene lost 7 bases, with 6 bases spanning the gap. From germline, CDR1 is LNHDA and CDR2 SQIVND (reference sequence).